The rows below give T cell receptor beta chains drawn from one sample of a study of CD8 T cells in ankylosing spondylitis. Each CDR3 protein gets one entry after TCRdb re-called the 5' RACE reads with MiXCR. Of approximately 100,000 distinct CDR3 sequences detected, 8% to 10% appear once; the ten largest clones hold 8.5% to 10%. The sample taken for sequencing was blood, either unsorted or a sorted T cell fraction (not recorded which). Receptors were obtained from a male donor with ankylosing spondylitis or in good health (not recorded which). CDR3s include the opening cysteine and the closing phenylalanine or tryptophan. A D gene is named only where the DNA matches it firmly. A row's size may be missing; if present it is once, few, many or a size class.

d_call j_call v_call clone_size cdr3_aa cdr3_nt
NA TRBJ2-7 TRBV5-5 few CASSLKVEGFPYEQYF TGTGCCAGCAGCTTAAAGGTAGAAGGGTTCCCCTACGAGCAGTACTTC
NA TRBJ2-7 TRBV9 many CASSVGHPYEQYF TGTGCCAGCAGCGTAGGGCACCCCTACGAGCAGTACTTC
NA TRBJ2-3 TRBV12-3/TRBV12-4 many CASSLSLAGDTQYF TGTGCCAGCAGTTTATCCCTAGCCGGAGATACGCAGTATTTT
NA TRBJ1-1 TRBV4-2 many CASSQNRGEAFF TGTGCCAGCAGCCAAAATCGGGGTGAAGCTTTCTTT
TRBD1 TRBJ2-1 TRBV7-2 many CASSPKTGGRNEQFF TGTGCCAGCAGCCCCAAGACAGGGGGCAGGAATGAGCAGTTCTTC
NA TRBJ2-6 TRBV15 few CATSRDRSGEGSGANVLTF TGTGCCACCAGCAGAGATAGATCGGGAGAAGGCTCTGGGGCCAACGTCCTGACTTTC
TRBD1 TRBJ2-7 TRBV29-1 many CSALLPGQGYEQYF TGCAGCGCTCTCTTACCGGGACAGGGGTACGAGCAGTACTTC
NA TRBJ2-5 TRBV12-3/TRBV12-4 many CASRPRSRAGEKTQYF TGTGCCAGCAGACCACGATCGAGGGCCGGGGAAAAGACCCAGTACTTC
TRBD2 TRBJ2-1 TRBV20-1 many CSALTRLAGYNEQFF TGCAGTGCTCTTACCCGACTAGCGGGTTACAATGAGCAGTTCTTC
NA TRBJ1-4 TRBV20-1 many CSAYRTNEKLFF TGCAGTGCTTACAGGACTAATGAAAAACTGTTTTTT
TRBD1 TRBJ1-1 TRBV7-2 NA CVSRAGTGMNTEAFF TGTGTCAGCAGAGCCGGGACAGGAATGAACACTGAAGCTTTCTTT
NA TRBJ1-2 TRBV5-1 many CASSLGYRVDYGYTF TGCGCCAGCAGCTTGGGGTACAGGGTCGACTATGGCTACACCTTC
NA TRBJ2-2 TRBV10-3 many CAISESSGGTLTGELFF TGTGCCATCAGTGAGTCATCAGGGGGGACCTTGACCGGGGAGCTGTTTTTT